This T cell receptor beta chain originates from a study of T-cell reconstitution after alpha-beta-depleted transplantation in children. This clonotype was detected ten times or more. For TCRbeta, the library was prepared with unique molecular identifiers. One entry per CDR3 protein, called by TCRdb with MiXCR from the PCR reads. The data show over 550,000 distinct CDR3 sequences, with 8% to 11% seen just once and less than 4.5% held by the top ten. Source: PBMCs from the stem cell graft donor, taken from the stem cell graft. The TCR comes from a human donor who donated a stem cell graft to a child with acute myeloid leukemia.

CDR3: CASTQGRAQADTQYF. The CDR3 coding sequence is TGTGCCAGCACCCAAGGGAGGGCCCAGGCAGATACGCAGTATTTT. The genes are TRBV6-1 and TRBJ2-3; 7 nucleotides match TRBD2. The CDR3 sequence is 15 residues long. CDR1 and CDR2 (germline): MNHNS, SASEGT. V shed 7 bases and J 4 bases; nucleotides not matched to a gene: 11.